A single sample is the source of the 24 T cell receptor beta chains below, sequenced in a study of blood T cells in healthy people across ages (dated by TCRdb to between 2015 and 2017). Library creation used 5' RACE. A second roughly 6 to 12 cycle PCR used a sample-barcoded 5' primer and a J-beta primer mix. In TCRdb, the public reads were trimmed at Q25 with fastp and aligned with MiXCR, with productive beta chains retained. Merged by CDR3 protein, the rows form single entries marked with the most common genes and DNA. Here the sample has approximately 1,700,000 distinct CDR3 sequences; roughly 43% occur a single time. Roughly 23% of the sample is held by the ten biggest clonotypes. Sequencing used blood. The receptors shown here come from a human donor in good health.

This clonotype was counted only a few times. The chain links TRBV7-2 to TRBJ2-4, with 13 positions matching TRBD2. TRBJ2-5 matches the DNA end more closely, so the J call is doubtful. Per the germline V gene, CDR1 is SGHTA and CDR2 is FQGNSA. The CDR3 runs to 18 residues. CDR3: CASSFRTSGGYWEETQYF. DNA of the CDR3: TGTGCCAGCAGCTTTCGGACTAGCGGGGGCTACTGGGAGGAGACCCAGTACTTC.

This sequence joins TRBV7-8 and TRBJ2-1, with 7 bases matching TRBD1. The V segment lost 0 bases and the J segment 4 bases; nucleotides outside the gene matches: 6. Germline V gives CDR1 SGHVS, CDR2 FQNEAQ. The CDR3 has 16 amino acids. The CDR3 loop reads CASSLALPGGYNEQFF. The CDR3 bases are TGTGCCAGCAGCTTAGCGCTTCCAGGGGGATACAATGAGCAGTTCTTC.

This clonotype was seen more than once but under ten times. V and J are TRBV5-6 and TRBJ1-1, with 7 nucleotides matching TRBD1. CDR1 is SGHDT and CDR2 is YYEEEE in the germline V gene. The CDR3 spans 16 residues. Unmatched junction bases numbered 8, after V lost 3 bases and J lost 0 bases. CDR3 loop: CASSSAGTALNTEAFF. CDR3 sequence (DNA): TGTGCCAGCAGCTCGGCCGGGACAGCACTGAACACTGAAGCTTTCTTT.

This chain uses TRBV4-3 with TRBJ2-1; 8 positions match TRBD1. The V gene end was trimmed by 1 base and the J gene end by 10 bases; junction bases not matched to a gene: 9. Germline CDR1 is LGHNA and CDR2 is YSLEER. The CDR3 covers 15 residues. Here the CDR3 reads CASSQGAGGLYEQFF. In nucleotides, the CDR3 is TGCGCCAGCAGCCAAGGAGCAGGGGGCCTCTACGAGCAGTTCTTC.

The chain's CDR3 is CASRRDKNYGYTF. The CDR3 DNA sequence: TGTGCCAGCAGGCGGGACAAGAACTATGGCTACACCTTC. The chain is built from TRBV7-2 and TRBJ1-2; D perhaps matches TRBD1 (6 bases). Germline V gives CDR1 SGHTA, CDR2 FQGNSA. The V and J ends lost 6 bases and 2 bases respectively, with 10 bases between them. The CDR3 length is 13 residues.

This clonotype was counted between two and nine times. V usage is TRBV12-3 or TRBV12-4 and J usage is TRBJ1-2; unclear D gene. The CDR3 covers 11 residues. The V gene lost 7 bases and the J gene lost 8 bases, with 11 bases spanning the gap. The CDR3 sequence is CASTTGYGYTF. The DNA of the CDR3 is TGTGCCAGCACCACGGGATACGGCTACACCTTC.

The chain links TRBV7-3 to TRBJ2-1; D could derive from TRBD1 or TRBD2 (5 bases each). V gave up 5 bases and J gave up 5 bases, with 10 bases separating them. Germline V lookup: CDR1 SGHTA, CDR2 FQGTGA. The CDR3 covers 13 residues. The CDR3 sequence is CASSPGDHNEQFF. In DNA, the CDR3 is TGTGCCAGCAGCCCCGGGGACCACAATGAGCAGTTCTTC.

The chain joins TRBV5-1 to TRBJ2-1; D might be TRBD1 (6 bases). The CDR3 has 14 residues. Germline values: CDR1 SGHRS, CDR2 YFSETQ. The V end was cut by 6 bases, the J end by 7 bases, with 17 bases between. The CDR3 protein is CASTLLGALNEQFF. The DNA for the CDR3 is TGCGCCAGCACCCTTTTGGGGGCGCTTAATGAGCAGTTCTTC.

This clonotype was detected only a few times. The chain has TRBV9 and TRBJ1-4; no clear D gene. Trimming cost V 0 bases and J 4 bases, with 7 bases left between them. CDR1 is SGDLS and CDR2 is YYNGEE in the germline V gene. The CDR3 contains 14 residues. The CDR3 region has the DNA TGTGCCAGCAGCGTAGGTGGATATAATGAAAAACTGTTTTTT. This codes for CASSVGGYNEKLFF. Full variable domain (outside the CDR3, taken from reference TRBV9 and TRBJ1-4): DSGVTQTPKHLITATGQRVTLRCSPRSGDLSVYWYQQSLDQGLQFLIQYYNGEERAKGNILERFSAQQFPDLHSELNLSSLELGDSALYFCASSVGGYNEKLFFGSGTQLSVL.

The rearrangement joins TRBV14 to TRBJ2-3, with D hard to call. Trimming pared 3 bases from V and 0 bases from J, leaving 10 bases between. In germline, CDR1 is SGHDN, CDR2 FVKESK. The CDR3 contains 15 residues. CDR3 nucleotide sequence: TGTGCCAGCAGCCAGCGTAGGCCAAGCACAGATACGCAGTATTTT. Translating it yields CASSQRRPSTDTQYF.

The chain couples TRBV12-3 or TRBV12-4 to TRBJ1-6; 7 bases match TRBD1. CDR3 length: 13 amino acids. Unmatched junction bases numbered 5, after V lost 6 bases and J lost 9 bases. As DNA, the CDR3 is TGTGCCAGCAGCCTCGACAGGGTTTCACCCCTCCACTTT. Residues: CASSLDRVSPLHF.

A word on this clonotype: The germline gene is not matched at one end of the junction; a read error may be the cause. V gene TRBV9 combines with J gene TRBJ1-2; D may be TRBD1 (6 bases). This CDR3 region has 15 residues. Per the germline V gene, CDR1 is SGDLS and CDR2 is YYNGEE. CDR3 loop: CVSSPQTGINYGYTF. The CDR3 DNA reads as TGTGTCAGCAGCCCCCAGACAGGAATTAACTATGGCTACACCTTC.

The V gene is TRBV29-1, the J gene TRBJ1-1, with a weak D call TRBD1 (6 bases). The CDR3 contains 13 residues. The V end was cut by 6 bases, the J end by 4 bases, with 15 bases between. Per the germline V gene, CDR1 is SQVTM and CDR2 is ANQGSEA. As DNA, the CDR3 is TGCAGCGTCGCGACAGGCGAGGGCACTGAAGCTTTCTTT. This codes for CSVATGEGTEAFF.

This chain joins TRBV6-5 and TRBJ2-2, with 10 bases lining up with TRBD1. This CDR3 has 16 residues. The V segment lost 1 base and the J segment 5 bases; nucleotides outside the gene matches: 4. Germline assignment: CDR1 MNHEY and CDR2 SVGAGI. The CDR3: CASSYFRTGGTGELFF. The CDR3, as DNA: TGTGCCAGCAGTTACTTTAGGACAGGGGGAACCGGGGAGCTGTTTTTT.

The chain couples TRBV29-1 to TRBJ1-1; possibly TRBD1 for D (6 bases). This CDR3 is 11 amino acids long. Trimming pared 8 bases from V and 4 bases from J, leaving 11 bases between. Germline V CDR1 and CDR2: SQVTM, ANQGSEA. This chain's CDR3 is CSSRGGTEAFF. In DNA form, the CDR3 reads TGCAGCAGCAGGGGTGGCACTGAAGCTTTCTTT.

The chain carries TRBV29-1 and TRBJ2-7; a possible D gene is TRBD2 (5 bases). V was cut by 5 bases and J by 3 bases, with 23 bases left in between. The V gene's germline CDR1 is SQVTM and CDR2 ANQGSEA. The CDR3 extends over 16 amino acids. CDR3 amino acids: CSVRFEDPWRFYEQYF. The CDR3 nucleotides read TGCAGCGTTCGATTTGAGGATCCATGGAGGTTCTACGAGCAGTACTTC.

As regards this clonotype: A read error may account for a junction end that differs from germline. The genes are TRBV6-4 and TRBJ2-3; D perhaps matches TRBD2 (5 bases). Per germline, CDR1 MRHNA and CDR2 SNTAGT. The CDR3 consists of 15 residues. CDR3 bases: TGTGCCGGCAGTGAAGGGAGATTGAGCACAGATACGCAGTATTTT. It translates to CAGSEGRLSTDTQYF.

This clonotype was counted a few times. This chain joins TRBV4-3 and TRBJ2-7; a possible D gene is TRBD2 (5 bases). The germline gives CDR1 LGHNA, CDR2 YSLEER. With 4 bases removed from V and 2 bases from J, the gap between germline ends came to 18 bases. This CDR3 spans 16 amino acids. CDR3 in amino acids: CASSRGASRGAYEQYF. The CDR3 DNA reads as TGCGCCAGCAGCCGAGGAGCTTCACGGGGAGCCTACGAGCAGTACTTC.

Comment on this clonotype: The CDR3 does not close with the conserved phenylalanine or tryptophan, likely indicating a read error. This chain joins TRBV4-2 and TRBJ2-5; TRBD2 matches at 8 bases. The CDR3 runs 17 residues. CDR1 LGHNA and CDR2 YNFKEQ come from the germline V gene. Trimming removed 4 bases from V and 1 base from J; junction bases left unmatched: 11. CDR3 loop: CASSPGLVREGQETQYV. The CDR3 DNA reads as TGTGCCAGCAGCCCAGGACTAGTTCGGGAGGGCCAAGAGACCCAGTACGTC.

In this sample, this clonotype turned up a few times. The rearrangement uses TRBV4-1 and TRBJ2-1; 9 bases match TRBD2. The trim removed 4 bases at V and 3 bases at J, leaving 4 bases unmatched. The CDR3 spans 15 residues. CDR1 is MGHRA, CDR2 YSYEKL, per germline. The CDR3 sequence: CASSRLAGLYNEQFF. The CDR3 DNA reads TGCGCCAGCAGCCGCCTAGCGGGGCTCTACAATGAGCAGTTCTTC.

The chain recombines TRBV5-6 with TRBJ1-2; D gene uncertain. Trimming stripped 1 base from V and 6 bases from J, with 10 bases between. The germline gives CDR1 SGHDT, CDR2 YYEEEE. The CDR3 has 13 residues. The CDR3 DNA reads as TGTGCCAGCAGCTTGTCCGGAATTAATGGCTACACCTTC. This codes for CASSLSGINGYTF.

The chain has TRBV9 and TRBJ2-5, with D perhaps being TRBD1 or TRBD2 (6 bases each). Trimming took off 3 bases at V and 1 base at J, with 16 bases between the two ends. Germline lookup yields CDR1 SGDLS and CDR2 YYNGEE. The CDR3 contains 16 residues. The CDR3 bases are TGTGCCAGCAGCGCTTACAGGGTAGCGGCCCAAGAGACCCAGTACTTC. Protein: CASSAYRVAAQETQYF.

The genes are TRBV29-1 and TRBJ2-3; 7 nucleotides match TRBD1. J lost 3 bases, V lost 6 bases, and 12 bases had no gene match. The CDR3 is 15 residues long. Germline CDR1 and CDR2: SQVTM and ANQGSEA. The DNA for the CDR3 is TGCAGCGTCGCCTTAACCGGGACAGAGACAGATACGCAGTATTTT. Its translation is CSVALTGTETDTQYF.

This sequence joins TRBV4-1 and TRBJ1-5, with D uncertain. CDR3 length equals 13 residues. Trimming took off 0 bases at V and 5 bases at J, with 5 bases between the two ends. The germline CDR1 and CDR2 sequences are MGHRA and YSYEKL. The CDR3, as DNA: TGCGCCAGCAGCCAAGATGTATATCAGCCCCAGCATTTT. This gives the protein CASSQDVYQPQHF.